The sequence of this T cell receptor (beta chain) was determined in a study of identical twins. In TCRdb, the 5' RACE reads were re-called with MiXCR into one record per CDR3 protein. The sample carries about 200,000 distinct CDR3 sequences, approximately 7.1% recorded once. This clonotype appeared a few times. Germline CDR1 DFQATT, CDR2 SNEGSKA (reference sequence). The CDR3 spans 15 residues. The V gene lost 0 bases and the J gene lost 4 bases, with 13 bases spanning the gap. This same sample was also taken into another study, of T cells expressing NK-cell markers.

The chain is built from TRBV20-1 and TRBJ2-1; no clear D. The source material was CD8+ T cells sorted from blood. The clonotype comes from a woman in her late teens or twenties in good health. DNA of the CDR3: TGCAGTGCTAGAGATAGCAGGCCTACATACAATGAGCAGTTCTTC. Translation: CSARDSRPTYNEQFF.